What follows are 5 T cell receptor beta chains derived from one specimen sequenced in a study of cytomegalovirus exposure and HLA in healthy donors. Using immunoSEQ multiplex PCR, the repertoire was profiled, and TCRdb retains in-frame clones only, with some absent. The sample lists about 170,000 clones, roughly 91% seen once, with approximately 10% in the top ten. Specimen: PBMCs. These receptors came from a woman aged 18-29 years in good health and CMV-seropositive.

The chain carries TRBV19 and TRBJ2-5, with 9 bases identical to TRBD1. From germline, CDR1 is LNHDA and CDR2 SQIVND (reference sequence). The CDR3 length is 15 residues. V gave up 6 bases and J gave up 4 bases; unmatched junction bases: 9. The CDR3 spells CASSTGQGPRETQYF. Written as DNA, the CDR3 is TGTGCCAGTAGCACGGGACAGGGCCCACGAGAGACCCAGTACTTC.

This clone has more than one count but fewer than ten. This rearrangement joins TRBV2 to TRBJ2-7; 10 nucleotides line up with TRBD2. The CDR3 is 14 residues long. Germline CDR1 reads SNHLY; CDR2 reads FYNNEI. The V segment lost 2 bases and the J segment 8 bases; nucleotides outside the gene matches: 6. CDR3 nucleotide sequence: TGTGCCAGCAGTGAAAGTAGCGGGAGGTTGCAGCAGTACTTC. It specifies CASSESSGRLQQYF.

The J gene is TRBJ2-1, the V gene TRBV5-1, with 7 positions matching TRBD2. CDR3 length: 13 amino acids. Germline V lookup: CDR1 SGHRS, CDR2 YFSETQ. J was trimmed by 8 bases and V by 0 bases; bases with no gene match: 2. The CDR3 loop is CASSLDTSDEQFF. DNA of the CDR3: TGCGCCAGCAGCTTGGACACTAGCGATGAGCAGTTCTTC.

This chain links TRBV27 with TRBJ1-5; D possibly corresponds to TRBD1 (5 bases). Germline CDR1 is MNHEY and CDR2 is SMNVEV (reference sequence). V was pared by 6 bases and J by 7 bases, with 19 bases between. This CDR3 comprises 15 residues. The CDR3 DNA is TGTGCCAGCAGGGACCAGGGAAGGTATGGACAGCCCCAGCATTTT. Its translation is CASRDQGRYGQPQHF.

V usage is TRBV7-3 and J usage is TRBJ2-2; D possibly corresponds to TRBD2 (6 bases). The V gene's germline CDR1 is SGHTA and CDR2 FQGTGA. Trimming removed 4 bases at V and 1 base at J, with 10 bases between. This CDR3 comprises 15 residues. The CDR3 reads CASSSGDWNTGELFF. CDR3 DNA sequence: TGTGCCAGCAGCTCGGGGGATTGGAACACCGGGGAGCTGTTTTTT.